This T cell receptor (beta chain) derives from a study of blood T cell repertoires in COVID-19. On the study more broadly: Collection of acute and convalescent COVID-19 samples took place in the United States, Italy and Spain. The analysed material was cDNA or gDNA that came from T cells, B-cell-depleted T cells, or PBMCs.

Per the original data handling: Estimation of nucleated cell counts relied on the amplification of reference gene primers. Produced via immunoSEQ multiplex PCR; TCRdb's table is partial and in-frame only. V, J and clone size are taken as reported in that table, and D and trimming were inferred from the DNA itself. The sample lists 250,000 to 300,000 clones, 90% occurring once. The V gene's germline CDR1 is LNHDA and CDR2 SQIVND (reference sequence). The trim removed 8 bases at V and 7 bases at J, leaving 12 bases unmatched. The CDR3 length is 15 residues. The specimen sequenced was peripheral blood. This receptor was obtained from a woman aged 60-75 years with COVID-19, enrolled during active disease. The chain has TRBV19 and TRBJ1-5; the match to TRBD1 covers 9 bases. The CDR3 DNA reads TGTGCCAGTCTACCCCGGACAGGGGCAGAACAGCCCCAGCATTTT. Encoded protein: CASLPRTGAEQPQHF.